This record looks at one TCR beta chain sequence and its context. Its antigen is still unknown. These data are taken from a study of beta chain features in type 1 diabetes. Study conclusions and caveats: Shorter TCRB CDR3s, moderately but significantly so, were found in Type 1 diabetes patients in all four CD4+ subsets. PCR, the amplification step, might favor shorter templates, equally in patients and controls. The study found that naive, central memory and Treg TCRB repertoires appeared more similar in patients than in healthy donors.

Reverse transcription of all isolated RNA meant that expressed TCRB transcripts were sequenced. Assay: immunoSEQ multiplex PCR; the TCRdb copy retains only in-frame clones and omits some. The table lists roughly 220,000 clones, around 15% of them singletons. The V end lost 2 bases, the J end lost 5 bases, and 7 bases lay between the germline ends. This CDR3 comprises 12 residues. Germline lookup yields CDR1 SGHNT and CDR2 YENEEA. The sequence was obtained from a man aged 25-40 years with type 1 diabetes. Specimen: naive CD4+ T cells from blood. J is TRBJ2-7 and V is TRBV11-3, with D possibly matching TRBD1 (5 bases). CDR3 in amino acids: CASSLRGDEQYF. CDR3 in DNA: TGTGCCAGCAGCTTAAGGGGCGACGAGCAGTACTTC.